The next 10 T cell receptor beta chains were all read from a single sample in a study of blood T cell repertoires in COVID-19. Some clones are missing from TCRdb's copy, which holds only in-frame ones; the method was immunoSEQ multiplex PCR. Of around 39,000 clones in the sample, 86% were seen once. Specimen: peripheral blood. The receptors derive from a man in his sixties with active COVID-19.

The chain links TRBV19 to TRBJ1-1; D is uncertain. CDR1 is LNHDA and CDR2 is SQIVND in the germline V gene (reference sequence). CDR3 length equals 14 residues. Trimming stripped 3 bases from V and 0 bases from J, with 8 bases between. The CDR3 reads CASSMGQMNTEAFF. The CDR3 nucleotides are TGTGCCAGTAGTATGGGCCAGATGAACACTGAAGCTTTCTTT.

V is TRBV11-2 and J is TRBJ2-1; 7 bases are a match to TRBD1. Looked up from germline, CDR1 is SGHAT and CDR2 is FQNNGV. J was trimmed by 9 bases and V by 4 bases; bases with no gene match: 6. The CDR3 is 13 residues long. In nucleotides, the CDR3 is TGTGCCAGCAGCTCGACAGGGATAGGTGAGCAGTTCTTC. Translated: CASSSTGIGEQFF.

CDR3 sequence reads: CASSPSSYEQYF. In nucleotides, the CDR3 is TGTGCCAGCAGTCCCTCCTCCTACGAGCAGTACTTC. The chain has TRBV27 and TRBJ2-7; D ambiguous. Trimming took 5 bases from V and 0 from J, leaving 5 bases between them. The germline V gene encodes CDR1 MNHEY and CDR2 SMNVEV (reference sequence). CDR3 length: 12 residues.

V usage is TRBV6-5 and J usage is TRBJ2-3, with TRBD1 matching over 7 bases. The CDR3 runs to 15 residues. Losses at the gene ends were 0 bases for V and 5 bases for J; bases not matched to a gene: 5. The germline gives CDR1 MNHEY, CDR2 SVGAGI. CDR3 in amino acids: CASSYSSTGEDTQYF. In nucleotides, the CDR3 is TGTGCCAGCAGTTACTCTTCTACAGGGGAAGATACGCAGTATTTT.

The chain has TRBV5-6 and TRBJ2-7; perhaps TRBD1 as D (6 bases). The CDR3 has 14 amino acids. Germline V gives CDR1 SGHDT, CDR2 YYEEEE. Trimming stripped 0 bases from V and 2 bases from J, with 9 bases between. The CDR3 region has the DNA TGTGCCAGCAGCTTGGAAGCAGGGGCCTACGAGCAGTACTTC. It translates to CASSLEAGAYEQYF.

The CDR3 loop reads CSVDKPRTFDRGYEQYF. Here the CDR3 DNA reads TGCAGCGTAGATAAGCCCAGGACTTTCGATCGGGGCTACGAGCAGTACTTC. The gene calls are TRBV29-1 and TRBJ2-7, with D possibly being TRBD2 (5 bases). V was cut by 6 bases and J by 3 bases, with 27 bases left in between. The CDR3 is made up of 17 amino acids. CDR1 SQVTM and CDR2 ANQGSEA come from the germline V gene.

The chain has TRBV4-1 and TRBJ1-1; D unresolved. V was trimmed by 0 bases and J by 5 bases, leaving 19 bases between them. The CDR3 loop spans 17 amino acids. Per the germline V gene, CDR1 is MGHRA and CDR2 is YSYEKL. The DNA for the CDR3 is TGCGCCAGCAGCCAAGATCAGCTACCGGCAGGAGGTACTGAAGCTTTCTTT. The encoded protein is CASSQDQLPAGGTEAFF.

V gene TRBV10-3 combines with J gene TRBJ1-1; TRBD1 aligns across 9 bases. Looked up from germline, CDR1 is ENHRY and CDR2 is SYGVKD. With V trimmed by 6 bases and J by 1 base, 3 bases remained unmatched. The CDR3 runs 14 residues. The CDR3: CAISDRGGNTEAFF. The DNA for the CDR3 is TGTGCCATCAGCGACAGGGGGGGGAACACTGAAGCTTTCTTT.

The CDR3 DNA sequence: TGCGCCCGGGGAGGGAGCTCCAATGAGCAGTTCTTC. This codes for CARGGSSNEQFF. The genes are TRBV4-1 and TRBJ2-1, with 7 bases that match TRBD2. Germline V gene data show CDR1 as MGHRA and CDR2 as YSYEKL. The CDR3 has 12 amino acids. The J segment lost 6 bases and the V segment lost 11 bases, leaving 7 bases of the junction unmatched.

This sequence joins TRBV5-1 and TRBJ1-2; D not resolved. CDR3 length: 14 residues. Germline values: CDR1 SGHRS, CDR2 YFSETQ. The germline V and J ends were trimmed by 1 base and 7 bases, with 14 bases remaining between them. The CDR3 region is CASSLSQAHPGYTF. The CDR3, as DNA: TGCGCCAGCAGCTTGAGCCAGGCGCATCCTGGCTACACCTTC.